These T cell receptor beta chains were read from a single sample in a study of chemoradiotherapy in HPV16-positive cancers. Method: immunoSEQ multiplex PCR; TCRdb's copy keeps in-frame clones and lacks some. The sample contains 810 or so clones, about 86% of which appear only once. The input for sequencing was tumor tissue, taken from a patient who underwent chemoradiotherapy. The receptors stem from a human donor with HPV-associated anogenital cancer. CDR3s include the opening cysteine and the closing phenylalanine or tryptophan. Each record gives: J gene, D gene, V gene, clone size, CDR3 DNA, CDR3 protein. The D gene is left open where the match is weak. Where a row states a size, it is once, few, many or the class of an expanded clone; other rows omit it.

j_call: TRBJ1-4; d_call: .; v_call: TRBV29-1; clone_size: .; cdr3_nt: TGCAGCGTCAAAACGGGACCGGGAAGGGAAAAACTGTTTTTT; cdr3_aa: CSVKTGPGREKLFF
j_call: TRBJ2-2; d_call: .; v_call: TRBV11-3; clone_size: .; cdr3_nt: TGTGCCAGCAGCTCCGGACGGTCCACCGGGGAGCTGTTTTTT; cdr3_aa: CASSSGRSTGELFF
j_call: TRBJ2-3; d_call: .; v_call: TRBV2; clone_size: .; cdr3_nt: TGTGCCAGCAGTGAGAGGCTAGCTAGCACAGATACGCAGTATTTT; cdr3_aa: CASSERLASTDTQYF
j_call: TRBJ1-1; d_call: .; v_call: TRBV6-1; clone_size: .; cdr3_nt: TGTGCCAGCACTAGGGGGGCGAACACTGAAGCTTTCTTT; cdr3_aa: CASTRGANTEAFF
j_call: TRBJ2-5; d_call: .; v_call: TRBV5-4; clone_size: .; cdr3_nt: TGTGCCAGCAGCTTAAGGGGGCGGGGCCGCCAAGAGACCCAGTACTTC; cdr3_aa: CASSLRGRGRQETQYF
j_call: TRBJ1-1; d_call: TRBD1; v_call: TRBV6-4; clone_size: .; cdr3_nt: TGTGCCAGCAATTGGTCAACAGGGGTGAACACTGAAGCTTTCTTT; cdr3_aa: CASNWSTGVNTEAFF
j_call: TRBJ2-4; d_call: .; v_call: TRBV30; clone_size: .; cdr3_nt: TGTGCCTGCTCGTGGGACAAAAACATTCAGTACTTC; cdr3_aa: CACSWDKNIQYF
j_call: TRBJ1-4; d_call: TRBD1; v_call: TRBV25-1; clone_size: .; cdr3_nt: TGTGCCAGCGCTGGGACAGGGGCGAGGGATGAAAAACTGTTTTTT; cdr3_aa: CASAGTGARDEKLFF
j_call: TRBJ1-1; d_call: .; v_call: TRBV7-7; clone_size: .; cdr3_nt: TGTGCCAGCAGCCCCTCATGGGGCACTGAAGCTTTCTTT; cdr3_aa: CASSPSWGTEAFF
j_call: TRBJ2-3; d_call: .; v_call: TRBV9; clone_size: once; cdr3_nt: TGTGCCAGCAGCGTAGCAGACGGTGGTAACACAGATACGCAGTATTTT; cdr3_aa: CASSVADGGNTDTQYF
j_call: TRBJ1-1; d_call: .; v_call: TRBV14; clone_size: .; cdr3_nt: TGTGCCAGCAGCCAAGAGACGACAGTCCATGAAGCTTTCTTT; cdr3_aa: CASSQETTVHEAFF
j_call: TRBJ1-5; d_call: .; v_call: TRBV19; clone_size: once; cdr3_nt: TGTGCCAGTCAATTTAAGGGTCATCAGCCCCAGCATTTT; cdr3_aa: CASQFKGHQPQHF
j_call: TRBJ1-1; d_call: .; v_call: TRBV5-4; clone_size: .; cdr3_nt: TGTGCCAGCAGCTTGACAGCGAACACTGAAGCTTTCTTT; cdr3_aa: CASSLTANTEAFF
j_call: TRBJ1-6; d_call: TRBD1; v_call: TRBV13; clone_size: .; cdr3_nt: TGTGCCAGCAGGACAGGGGAAGGTAATTCACCCCTCCACTTT; cdr3_aa: CASRTGEGNSPLHF
j_call: TRBJ2-7; d_call: TRBD1; v_call: TRBV6-1; clone_size: .; cdr3_nt: TGTGCCAGCAGTGGGGCACCGGGACAGGGATACTACGAGCAGTACTTC; cdr3_aa: CASSGAPGQGYYEQYF